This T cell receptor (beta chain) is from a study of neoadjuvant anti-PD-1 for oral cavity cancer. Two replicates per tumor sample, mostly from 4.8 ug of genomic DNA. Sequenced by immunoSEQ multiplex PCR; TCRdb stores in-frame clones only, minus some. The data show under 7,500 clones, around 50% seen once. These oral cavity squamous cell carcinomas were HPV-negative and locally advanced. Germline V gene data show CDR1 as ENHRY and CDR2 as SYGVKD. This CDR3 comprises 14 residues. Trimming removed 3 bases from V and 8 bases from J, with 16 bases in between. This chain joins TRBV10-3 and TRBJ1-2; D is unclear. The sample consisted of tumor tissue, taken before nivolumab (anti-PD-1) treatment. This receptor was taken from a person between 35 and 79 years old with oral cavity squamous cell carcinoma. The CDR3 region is CAISERSGYLGYTF. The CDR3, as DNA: TGTGCCATCAGTGAAAGGTCCGGCTATCTAGGCTACACCTTC.